This T cell receptor (beta chain) was identified in a study of blood T cell repertoires in COVID-19. The wider study: The United States, Italy and Spain supplied acute and convalescent COVID-19 samples.

Germline values: CDR1 MNHEY, CDR2 SVGAGI. J was trimmed by 5 bases and V by 5 bases; bases with no gene match: 2. This CDR3 contains 12 residues. The assay was immunoSEQ multiplex PCR, and TCRdb's table has in-frame clones only and misses some. The data hold approximately 94,000 clones, with approximately 84% observed a single time. The table lists this clone with a few counts. The material sequenced was peripheral blood. The sequence derives from a human donor in a cohort sampled during active COVID-19. The chain uses TRBV6-5 and TRBJ1-2, with 7 bases aligning to TRBD1. In nucleotides, the CDR3 is TGTGCCAGCAGTCCAGGGGGTTATGGCTACACCTTC. This encodes CASSPGGYGYTF.